This is a list of T cell receptor beta chains from one sample in a study of post-analysis software for immune sequencing data. TCRdb fed the PCR reads into MiXCR, producing one record per CDR3 protein. This sample has about 540,000 distinct CDR3 sequences; under 40% occur once, and the top ten carry 4.5% to 7.5%. The material sequenced was blood. The receptors here all came from a girl aged 2-17 years with multiple sclerosis. CDR3s include the opening cysteine and the closing phenylalanine or tryptophan. A D gene is named only where the DNA matches it firmly. The size of a clone is reported for some rows only, either as once, few or many, or as a class for expanded clones.

>TRBV7-9|TRBJ1-2|TRBD1|.
CASSLSKGAGAYGYTF
TGTGCCAGCAGCTTAAGTAAGGGGGCAGGCGCCTATGGCTACACCTTC
>TRBV29-1|TRBJ2-3|TRBD1|.
CSAATGSSTDTQYF
TGCAGCGCCGCGACAGGGTCAAGCACAGATACGCAGTATTTT
>TRBV5-1|TRBJ1-4|TRBD1|.
CASSLAPGQHNEKLFF
TGCGCCAGCAGCTTGGCCCCGGGACAGCATAATGAAAAACTGTTTTTT
>TRBV12-3/TRBV12-4|TRBJ2-7|.|.
CASSLKVPISLSHEQYF
TGTGCCAGCAGTTTAAAGGTTCCCATCTCTCTAAGCCACGAGCAGTACTTC
>TRBV6-1|TRBJ2-7|.|few
CASSGSGPGDYEQYF
TGTGCCAGCAGTGGGTCTGGGCCAGGGGACTACGAGCAGTACTTC
>TRBV3-1|TRBJ2-5|.|.
CASSHPPGKTQYF
TGTGCCAGCAGCCATCCCCCGGGAAAGACCCAGTACTTC
>TRBV29-1|TRBJ2-3|TRBD2|.
CSVEVLATSTDTQYF
TGCAGCGTTGAAGTACTAGCGACTAGCACAGATACGCAGTATTTT
>TRBV6-5|TRBJ1-1|.|.
CASEGNTEAFF
TGTGCCAGCGAGGGGAACACTGAAGCTTTCTTT
>TRBV12-3/TRBV12-4|TRBJ1-5|TRBD1|.
CASSYKQGATNQPQHF
TGTGCCAGCAGTTATAAACAGGGGGCCACCAATCAGCCCCAGCATTTT
>TRBV6-5|TRBJ1-1|.|few
CASSYHPRPSTEAFF
TGTGCCAGCAGTTACCACCCTAGGCCCAGCACTGAAGCTTTCTTT
>TRBV6-1|TRBJ2-7|TRBD2|few
CASSDNPSGSGGYEQYF
TGTGCCAGCAGTGATAACCCCTCGGGTAGCGGGGGATACGAGCAGTACTTC
>TRBV12-3/TRBV12-4|TRBJ2-2|.|.
CASSQGQRDLTGELFF
TGTGCCAGTTCCCAAGGACAGCGGGACTTAACCGGGGAGCTGTTTTTT
>TRBV12-3/TRBV12-4|TRBJ1-2|.|.
CASSDDGVGGYTF
TGTGCCAGCAGTGACGACGGGGTAGGGGGCTACACCTTC
>TRBV7-9|TRBJ2-1|.|.
CASSPGGHSYNEQFF
TGTGCCAGCAGCCCCGGGGGGCACTCCTACAATGAGCAGTTCTTC
>TRBV7-9|TRBJ2-3|.|.
CASSLPAGADTQYF
TGTGCCAGCAGCTTACCGGCAGGGGCAGATACGCAGTATTTT
>TRBV5-1|TRBJ1-5|.|.
CASRGDGEGNQPQHF
TGCGCCAGCAGAGGAGACGGGGAGGGCAATCAGCCCCAGCATTTT
>TRBV20-1|TRBJ1-2|TRBD1|few
CSARAGTVGGYTF
TGCAGTGCTAGAGCTGGGACAGTCGGCGGCTACACCTTC
>TRBV6-5|TRBJ1-2|TRBD1|few
CASRAPGGDGYTF
TGTGCCAGCAGAGCGCCAGGGGGCGATGGCTACACCTTC
>TRBV3-1|TRBJ1-2|.|.
CASSQGGQSNYGYTF
TGTGCCAGCAGCCAAGGTGGACAGTCTAACTATGGCTACACCTTC
>TRBV29-1|TRBJ1-2|.|.
CSVDSQGQANYGYTF
TGCAGCGTTGATTCCCAGGGGCAAGCTAACTATGGCTACACCTTC
>TRBV4-1|TRBJ2-7|.|.
CASSQVPMARPGYEQYF
TGCGCCAGCAGCCAAGTCCCAATGGCGCGGCCGGGTTACGAGCAGTACTTC
>TRBV12-3/TRBV12-4|TRBJ1-1|.|few
CASSSLSVRTTEAFF
TGTGCCAGCAGTTCCCTCTCAGTCAGGACCACTGAAGCTTTCTTT
>TRBV2|TRBJ1-4|.|few
CASSGRGEKLFF
TGTGCCAGCAGTGGGAGGGGTGAAAAACTGTTTTTT
>TRBV10-3|TRBJ1-4|.|.
CATAEGQSQDEKLFF
TGTGCCACAGCTGAAGGACAGTCCCAGGATGAAAAACTGTTTTTT
>TRBV6-5|TRBJ2-4|TRBD1|.
CASSGTGLNIQYF
TGTGCCAGCTCCGGGACAGGACTAAACATTCAGTACTTC
>TRBV5-1|TRBJ1-1|.|few
CASSSSGLDTEAFF
TGCGCCAGCAGCTCCTCGGGACTAGACACTGAAGCTTTCTTT
>TRBV10-1|TRBJ2-5|TRBD1|few
CASSEGGQGEETQYF
TGCGCCAGCAGTGAGGGGGGACAGGGGGAAGAGACCCAGTACTTC
>TRBV6-1|TRBJ1-2|.|.
CASSEDEGTYGYTF
TGTGCCAGCAGTGAAGACGAGGGGACCTATGGCTACACCTTC
>TRBV5-1|TRBJ2-2|TRBD2|.
CASSAGGTLAGELFF
TGCGCCAGCAGCGCGGGGGGCACACTCGCCGGGGAGCTGTTTTTT